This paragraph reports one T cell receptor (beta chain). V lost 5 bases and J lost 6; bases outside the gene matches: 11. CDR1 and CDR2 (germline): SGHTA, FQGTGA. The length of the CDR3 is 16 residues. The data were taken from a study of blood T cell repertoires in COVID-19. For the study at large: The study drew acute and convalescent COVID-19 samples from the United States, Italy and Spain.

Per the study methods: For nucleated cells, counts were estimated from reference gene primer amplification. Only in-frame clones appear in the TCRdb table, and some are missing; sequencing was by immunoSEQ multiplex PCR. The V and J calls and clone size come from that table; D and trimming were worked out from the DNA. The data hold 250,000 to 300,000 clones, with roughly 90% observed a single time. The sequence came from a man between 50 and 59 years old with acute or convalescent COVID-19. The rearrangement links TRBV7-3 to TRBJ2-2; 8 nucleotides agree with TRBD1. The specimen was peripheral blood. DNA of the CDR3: TGTGCCAGCAGCGTCCCGGGGAGACAGGGGTCCGGGGAGCTGTTTTTT. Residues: CASSVPGRQGSGELFF.